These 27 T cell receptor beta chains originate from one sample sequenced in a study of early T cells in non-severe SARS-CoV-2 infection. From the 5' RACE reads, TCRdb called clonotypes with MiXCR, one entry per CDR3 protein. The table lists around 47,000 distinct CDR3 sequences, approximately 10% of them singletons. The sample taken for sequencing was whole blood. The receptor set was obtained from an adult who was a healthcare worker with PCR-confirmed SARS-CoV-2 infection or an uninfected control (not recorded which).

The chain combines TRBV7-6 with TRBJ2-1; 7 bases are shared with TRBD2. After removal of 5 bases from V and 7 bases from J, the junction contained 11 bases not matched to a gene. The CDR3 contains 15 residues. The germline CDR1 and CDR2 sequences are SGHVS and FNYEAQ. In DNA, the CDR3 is TGTGCCAGCAGCCCGTGGGGGGGATGGAGGAATGAGCAGTTCTTC. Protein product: CASSPWGGWRNEQFF.

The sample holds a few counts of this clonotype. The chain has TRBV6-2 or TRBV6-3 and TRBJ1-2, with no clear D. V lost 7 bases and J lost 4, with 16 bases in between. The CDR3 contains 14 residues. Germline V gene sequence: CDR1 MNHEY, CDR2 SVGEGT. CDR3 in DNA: TGTGCCAGCAAATCGATCGAGGATGTCTATGGCTACACCTTC. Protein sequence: CASKSIEDVYGYTF.

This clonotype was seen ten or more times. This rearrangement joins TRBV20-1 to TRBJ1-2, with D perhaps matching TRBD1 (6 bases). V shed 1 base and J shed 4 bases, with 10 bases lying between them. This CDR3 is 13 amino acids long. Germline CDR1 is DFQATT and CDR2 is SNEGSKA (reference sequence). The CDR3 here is CSARGQGSYGYTF. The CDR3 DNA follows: TGCAGTGCTAGAGGGCAGGGGAGCTATGGCTACACCTTC.

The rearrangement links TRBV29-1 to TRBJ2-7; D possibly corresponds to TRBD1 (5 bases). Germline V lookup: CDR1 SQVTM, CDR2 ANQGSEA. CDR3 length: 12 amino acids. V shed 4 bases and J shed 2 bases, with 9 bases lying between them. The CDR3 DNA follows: TGCAGCGTTGTCAGGGAAACCTACGAGCAGTACTTC. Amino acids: CSVVRETYEQYF.

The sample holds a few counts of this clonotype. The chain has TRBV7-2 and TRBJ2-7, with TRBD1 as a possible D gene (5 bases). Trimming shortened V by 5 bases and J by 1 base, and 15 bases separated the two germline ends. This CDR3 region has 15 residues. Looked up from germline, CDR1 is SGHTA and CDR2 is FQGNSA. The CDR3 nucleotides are TGTGCCAGCAGCCCTTCAGGTCAGGGTTCCTACGAGCAGTACTTC. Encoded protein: CASSPSGQGSYEQYF.

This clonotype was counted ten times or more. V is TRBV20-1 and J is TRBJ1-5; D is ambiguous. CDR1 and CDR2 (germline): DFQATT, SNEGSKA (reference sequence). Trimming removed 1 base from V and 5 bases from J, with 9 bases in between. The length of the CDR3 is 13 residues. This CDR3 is CSARAEAYQPQHF. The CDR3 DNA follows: TGCAGTGCTAGAGCCGAGGCCTATCAGCCCCAGCATTTT.

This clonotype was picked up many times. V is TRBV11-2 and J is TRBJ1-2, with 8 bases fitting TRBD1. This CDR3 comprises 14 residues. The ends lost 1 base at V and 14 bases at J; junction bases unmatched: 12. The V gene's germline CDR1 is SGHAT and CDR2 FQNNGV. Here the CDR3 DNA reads TGTGCCAGCAGCTTAGGTTGGGACAGGACTAACCCTACCTTC. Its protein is CASSLGWDRTNPTF.

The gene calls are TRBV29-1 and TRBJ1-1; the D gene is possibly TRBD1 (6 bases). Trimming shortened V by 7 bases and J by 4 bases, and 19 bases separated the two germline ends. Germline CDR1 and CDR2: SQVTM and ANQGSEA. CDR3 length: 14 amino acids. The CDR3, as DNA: TGCAGCGCCCGAGGAGGGGGAACCGGCACTGAAGCTTTCTTT. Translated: CSARGGGTGTEAFF.

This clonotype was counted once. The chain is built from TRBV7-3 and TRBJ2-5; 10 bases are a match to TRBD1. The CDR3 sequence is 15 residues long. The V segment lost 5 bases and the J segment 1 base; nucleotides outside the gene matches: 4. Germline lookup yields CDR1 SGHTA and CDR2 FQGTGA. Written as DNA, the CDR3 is TGTGCCAGCAGCCCTGACAGGGGGCCCCAAGAGACCCAGTACTTC. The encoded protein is CASSPDRGPQETQYF.

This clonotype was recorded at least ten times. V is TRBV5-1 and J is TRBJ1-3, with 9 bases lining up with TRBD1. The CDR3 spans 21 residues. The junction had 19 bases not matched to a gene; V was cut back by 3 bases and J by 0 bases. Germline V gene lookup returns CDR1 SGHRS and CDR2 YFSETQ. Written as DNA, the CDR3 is TGCGCCAGCAGCTCCCCTACCGGGACAGGGTACGCCCCATTCTCTGGAAACACCATATATTTT. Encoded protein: CASSSPTGTGYAPFSGNTIYF. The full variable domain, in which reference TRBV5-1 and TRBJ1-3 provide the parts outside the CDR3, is KAGVTQTPRYLIKTRGQQVTLSCSPISGHRSVSWYQQTPGQGLQFLFEYFSETQRNKGNFPGRFSGRQFSNSRSEMNVSTLELGDSALYLCASSSPTGTGYAPFSGNTIYFGEGSWLTVV.

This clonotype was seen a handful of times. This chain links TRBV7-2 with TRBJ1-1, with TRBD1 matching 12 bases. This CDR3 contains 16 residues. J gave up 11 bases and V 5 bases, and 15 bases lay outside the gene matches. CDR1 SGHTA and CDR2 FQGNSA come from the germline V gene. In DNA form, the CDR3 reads TGTGCCAGCAGCACCGACCGGGACAGGGGGCGTAGTGGGGCTTTCTTT. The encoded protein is CASSTDRDRGRSGAFF.

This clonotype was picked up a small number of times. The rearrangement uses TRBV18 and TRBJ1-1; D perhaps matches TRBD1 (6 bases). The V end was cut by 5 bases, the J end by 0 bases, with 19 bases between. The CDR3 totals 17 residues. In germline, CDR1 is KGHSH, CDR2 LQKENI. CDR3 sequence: CASSNTFTGTLNTEAFF. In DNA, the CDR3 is TGTGCCAGCTCAAATACCTTTACAGGGACCCTGAACACTGAAGCTTTCTTT.

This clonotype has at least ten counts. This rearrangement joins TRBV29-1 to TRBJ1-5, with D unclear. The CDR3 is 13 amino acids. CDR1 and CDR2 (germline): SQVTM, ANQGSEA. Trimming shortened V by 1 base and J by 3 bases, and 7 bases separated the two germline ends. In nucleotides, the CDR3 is TGCAGCGTTGAAGTAACAGCCAATCAGCCCCAGCATTTT. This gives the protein CSVEVTANQPQHF.

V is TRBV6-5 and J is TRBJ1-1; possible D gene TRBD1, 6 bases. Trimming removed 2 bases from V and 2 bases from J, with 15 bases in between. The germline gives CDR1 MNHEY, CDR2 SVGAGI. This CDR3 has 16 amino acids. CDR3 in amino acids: CASSYVQGKANTEAFF. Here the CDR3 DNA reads TGTGCCAGCAGTTACGTACAGGGTAAAGCTAACACTGAAGCTTTCTTT.

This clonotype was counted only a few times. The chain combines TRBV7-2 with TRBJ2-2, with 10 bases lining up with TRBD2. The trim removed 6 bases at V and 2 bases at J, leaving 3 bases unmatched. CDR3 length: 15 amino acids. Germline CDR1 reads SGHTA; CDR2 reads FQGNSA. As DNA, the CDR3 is TGTGCCAGCAGAAGGACTAGCGGAAACACCGGGGAGCTGTTTTTT. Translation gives CASRRTSGNTGELFF.

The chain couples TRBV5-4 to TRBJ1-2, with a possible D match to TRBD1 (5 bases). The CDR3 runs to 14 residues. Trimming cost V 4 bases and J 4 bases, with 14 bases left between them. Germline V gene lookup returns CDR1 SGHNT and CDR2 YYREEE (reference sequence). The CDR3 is CASSPTGAGYGYTF. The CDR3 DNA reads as TGTGCCAGCAGCCCAACCGGGGCGGGCTATGGCTACACCTTC.

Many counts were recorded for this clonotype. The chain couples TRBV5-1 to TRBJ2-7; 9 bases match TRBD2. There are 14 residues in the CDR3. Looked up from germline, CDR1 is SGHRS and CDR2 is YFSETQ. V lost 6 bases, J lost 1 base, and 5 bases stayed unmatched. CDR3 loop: CASTPSGASYEQYF. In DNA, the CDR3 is TGCGCCAGCACTCCTAGCGGGGCATCCTACGAGCAGTACTTC. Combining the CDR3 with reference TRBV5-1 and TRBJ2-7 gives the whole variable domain KAGVTQTPRYLIKTRGQQVTLSCSPISGHRSVSWYQQTPGQGLQFLFEYFSETQRNKGNFPGRFSGRQFSNSRSEMNVSTLELGDSALYLCASTPSGASYEQYFGPGTRLTVT.

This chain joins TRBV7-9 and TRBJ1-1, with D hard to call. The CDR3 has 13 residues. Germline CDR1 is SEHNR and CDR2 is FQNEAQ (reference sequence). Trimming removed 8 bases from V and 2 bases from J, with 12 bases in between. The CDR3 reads CASAPPANTEAFF. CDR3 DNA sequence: TGTGCCAGCGCCCCACCGGCAAACACTGAAGCTTTCTTT.

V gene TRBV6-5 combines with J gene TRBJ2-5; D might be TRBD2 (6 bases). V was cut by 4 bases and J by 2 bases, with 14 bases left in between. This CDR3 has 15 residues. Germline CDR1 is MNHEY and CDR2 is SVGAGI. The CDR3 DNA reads TGTGCCAGCAGTTCGGGACTGGGGAATCAAGAGACCCAGTACTTC. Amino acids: CASSSGLGNQETQYF.

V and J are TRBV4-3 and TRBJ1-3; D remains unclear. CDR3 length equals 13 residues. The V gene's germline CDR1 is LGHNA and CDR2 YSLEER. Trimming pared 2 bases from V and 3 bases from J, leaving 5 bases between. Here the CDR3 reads CASSQWGGNTIYF. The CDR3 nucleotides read TGCGCCAGCAGCCAATGGGGTGGAAACACCATATATTTT.

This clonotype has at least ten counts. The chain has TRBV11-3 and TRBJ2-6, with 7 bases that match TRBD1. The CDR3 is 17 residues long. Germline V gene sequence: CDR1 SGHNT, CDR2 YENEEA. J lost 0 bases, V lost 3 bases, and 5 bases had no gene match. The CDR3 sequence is CASSLGQTSSGANVLTF. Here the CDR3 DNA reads TGTGCCAGCAGCTTGGGACAGACCAGCTCTGGGGCCAACGTCCTGACTTTC.

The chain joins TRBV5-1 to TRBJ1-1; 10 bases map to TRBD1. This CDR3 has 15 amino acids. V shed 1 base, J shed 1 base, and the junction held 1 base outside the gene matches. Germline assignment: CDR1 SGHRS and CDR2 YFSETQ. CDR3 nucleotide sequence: TGCGCCAGCAGCTTGCGGGACAGGGGGAACACTGAAGCTTTCTTT. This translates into CASSLRDRGNTEAFF.

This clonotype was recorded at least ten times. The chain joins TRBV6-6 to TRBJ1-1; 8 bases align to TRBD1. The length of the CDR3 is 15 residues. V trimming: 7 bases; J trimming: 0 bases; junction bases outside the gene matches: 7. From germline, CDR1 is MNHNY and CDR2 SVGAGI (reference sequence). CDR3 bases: TGTGCCAGCATCTACAGGGGGGCGGTGAACACTGAAGCTTTCTTT. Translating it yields CASIYRGAVNTEAFF.

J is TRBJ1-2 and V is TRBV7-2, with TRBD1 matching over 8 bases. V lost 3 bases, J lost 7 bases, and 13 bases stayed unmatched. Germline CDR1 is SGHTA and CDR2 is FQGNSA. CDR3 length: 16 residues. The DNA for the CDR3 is TGTGCCAGCAGCTTGGGCCCTGGGCAGGGGGCCGGTGGCTACACCTTC. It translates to CASSLGPGQGAGGYTF.

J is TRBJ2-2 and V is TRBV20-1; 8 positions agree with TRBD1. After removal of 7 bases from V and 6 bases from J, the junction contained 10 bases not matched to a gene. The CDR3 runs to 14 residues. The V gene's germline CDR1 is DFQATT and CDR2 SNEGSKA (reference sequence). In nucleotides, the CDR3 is TGCAGTGGGACTGCAGGGGGCGCGGCCGGGGAGCTGTTTTTT. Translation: CSGTAGGAAGELFF.

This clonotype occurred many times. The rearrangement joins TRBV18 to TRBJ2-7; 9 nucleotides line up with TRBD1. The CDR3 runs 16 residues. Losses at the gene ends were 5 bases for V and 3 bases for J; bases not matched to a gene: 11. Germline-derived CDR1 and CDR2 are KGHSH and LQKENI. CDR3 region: CASSTQSGTGLYEQYF. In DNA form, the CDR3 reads TGTGCCAGCTCAACACAATCCGGGACAGGGCTCTACGAGCAGTACTTC.

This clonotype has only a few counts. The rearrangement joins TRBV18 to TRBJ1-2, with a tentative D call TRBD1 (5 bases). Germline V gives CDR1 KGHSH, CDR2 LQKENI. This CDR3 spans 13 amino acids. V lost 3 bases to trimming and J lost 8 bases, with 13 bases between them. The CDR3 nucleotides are TGTGCCAGCTCACCTGGGGCCCGGAGCGGCTACACCTTC. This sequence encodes CASSPGARSGYTF.